Below, 3 T cell receptor beta chains from the same sample are listed, as sequenced in a study of T cells in Graves' hyperthyroidism and ophthalmopathy (dated by TCRdb to about 2019). Libraries were built with multiplex PCR. These reads were obtained on an Illumina HiSeq 2000. TCR beta CDR3 regions were amplified from RNA transcripts. For the first round of RT-PCR on the TCR CDR3, the HTBI primer set was used together with the Qiagen OneStep RT-PCR kit. The raw public reads went through TCRdb reprocessing: fastp at Q25, MiXCR clone calling, in-frame beta chains kept. A single entry per CDR3 protein holds the most common genes and DNA from its merged rows. Recorded for this sample are fewer than 750,000 distinct CDR3 sequences; around 45% of them occurred a single time. Around 7.7% of the sample lies in the top ten. The sample comprised peripheral blood or thyroid tissue (not recorded which). The receptors were gathered from a young woman with Graves' hyperthyroidism.

This clonotype was detected ten times or more. The chain joins TRBV6-5 to TRBJ1-1; D call uncertain. Germline loops: CDR1 MNHEY, CDR2 SVGAGI. Trimming cost V 6 bases and J 0 bases, with 17 bases left between them. The CDR3 is 16 amino acids. DNA of the CDR3: TGTGCCAGCAGCGGCCCCGAAGGCAGCCTGAACACTGAAGCTTTCTTT. This gives the protein CASSGPEGSLNTEAFF.

This clonotype showed up just a few times. This clone may be a read error of a much larger clone one base away. The chain recombines TRBV5-5 with TRBJ1-2; D ambiguous. Trimming removed 4 bases at V and 8 bases at J, with 18 bases between. Per the germline V gene, CDR1 is SGHKS and CDR2 is YYEKEE (reference sequence). CDR3 length: 14 amino acids. Written as DNA, the CDR3 is TGTGCCAGCAGCAGATGGTCGGACGCGACAGGCTACACCTTC. Its translation is CASSRWSDATGYTF.

The chain couples TRBV20-1 to TRBJ2-7; 11 bases align to TRBD2. The CDR3 is 15 residues long. With 3 bases clipped from V and 3 bases from J, the junction kept 7 bases outside the gene matches. CDR1 and CDR2 (germline): DFQATT, SNEGSKA (reference sequence). CDR3 in DNA: TGCAGTGCTAGCGTGCGACTAGCGGGAATCTACGAGCAGTACTTC. It is translated as CSASVRLAGIYEQYF.